This entry features one T cell receptor (beta chain) sequence. Its antigen is undetermined. This CDR3 is 13 amino acids long. V gave up 3 bases and J gave up 4 bases, with 6 bases separating them. Germline assignment: CDR1 LNHDA and CDR2 SQIVND (reference sequence). With iRepertoire HTBI primers and Arm-PCR of CDR3 regions, TCR beta libraries were built. Original processing methods: Spanning all samples, the identified segments comprised approximately 60 TRBV and approximately 15 TRBJ. A single record per CDR3 protein comes from TCRdb applying MiXCR to the multiplex PCR reads. These V and J calls originate from TCRdb's pipeline instead of the authors' own analysis. In the table there are 360,000 or so distinct CDR3 sequences, about 23% of which are singletons. The time point was: persistent/refractory GD, antithyroid drugs over 5 years with positive TRAb. Scientists built the TCR library using RNA that was extracted from PBMCs. The authors drew about 9 milliliters of peripheral blood into EDTA tubes.

This specimen belongs to a study of regulatory T cells in long-lasting Graves disease. Study findings and constraints: The number of shared public clonotypes was higher in persistent patients (fewer than 3,000) than new patients (966). There was favoring of TRBV28, TRBJ1-2 and TRBJ2-5 in persistent disease.

The V call is TRBV19, the J call TRBJ2-2; D not certain. This specimen consisted of peripheral blood mononuclear cells (PBMCs), obtained when the disease was refractory, from a patient treated with antithyroid drugs. This TCR was sampled from a woman aged 40-49 years with Graves disease. The CDR3 loop is CASSILSTGELFF. The CDR3 nucleotides are TGTGCCAGTAGTATTCTCTCCACCGGGGAGCTGTTTTTT.